One sample yielded the 27 T cell receptor beta chains listed below, sequenced in a study of blood T cell repertoires in COVID-19 (dated by TCRdb to 2019 to 2021). The library came from the immunoSEQ multiplex PCR assay. In TCRdb, the immuneACCESS table is reduced to in-frame sequences with V and J assigned. These tables do not hold every clone; where another copy was compared, an unresolved V gene accounts for under half, and the others remain unexplained. This sample has 190,000 or so clones in its table, and 89% of those were observed once. About 7% of the sample is taken by the ten largest. Material for sequencing was peripheral blood. All receptors derive from a man in his forties with acute or convalescent COVID-19.

This chain joins TRBV5-6 and TRBJ1-1; D call uncertain. CDR3 length: 14 residues. Germline assignment: CDR1 SGHDT and CDR2 YYEEEE. The germline V and J ends were trimmed by 0 bases and 4 bases, with 10 bases remaining between them. The CDR3 loop is CASSLVYSGTEAFF. The CDR3, as DNA: TGTGCCAGCAGCTTGGTGTATAGTGGCACTGAAGCTTTCTTT. Full variable domain (outside the CDR3, taken from reference TRBV5-6 and TRBJ1-1): DAGVTQSPTHLIKTRGQQVTLRCSPKSGHDTVSWYQQALGQGPQFIFQYYEEEERQRGNFPDRFSGHQFPNYSSELNVNALLLGDSALYLCASSLVYSGTEAFFGQGTRLTVV.

The chain is built from TRBV7-9 and TRBJ2-1; TRBD1 matches at 7 bases. The J segment lost 5 bases and the V segment lost 0 bases, leaving 7 bases of the junction unmatched. This CDR3 comprises 16 residues. CDR1 and CDR2 (germline): SEHNR, FQNEAQ (reference sequence). CDR3 loop: CASSLATGVVDNEQFF. The DNA of the CDR3 is TGTGCCAGCAGCTTAGCTACAGGGGTTGTAGACAATGAGCAGTTCTTC. The full variable domain, its missing parts supplied by reference TRBV7-9 and TRBJ2-1, is DTGVSQNPRHKITKRGQNVTFRCDPISEHNRLYWYRQTLGQGPEFLTYFQNEAQLEKSRLLSDRFSAERPKGSFSTLEIQRTEQGDSAMYLCASSLATGVVDNEQFFGPGTRLTVL.

This chain joins TRBV3-1 (or the pseudogene TRBV3-2) and TRBJ2-5; 12 positions agree with TRBD2. Germline trimming cut 7 bases from V and 5 bases from J; bases unmatched to any gene: 11. From germline, CDR1 is LGHDT and CDR2 YNNKEL (reference sequence). The CDR3 contains 16 residues. This CDR3 is CASTHTSGGRAETQYF. The CDR3 DNA sequence: TGTGCCAGCACCCATACTAGCGGGGGGCGGGCGGAGACCCAGTACTTC.

J is TRBJ1-5 and V is TRBV2, with TRBD1 identical over 9 bases. The CDR3 sequence is 13 residues long. Germline V CDR1 and CDR2: SNHLY, FYNNEI. The ends lost 10 bases at V and 4 bases at J; junction bases unmatched: 5. The CDR3 here is CATSGTGNQPQHF. The CDR3 bases are TGTGCCACCTCAGGGACAGGGAATCAGCCCCAGCATTTT.

The chain combines TRBV5-4 with TRBJ2-5; 10 nucleotides align to TRBD1. This CDR3 contains 18 residues. Unmatched junction bases numbered 13, after V lost 4 bases and J lost 1 base. Germline V gene sequence: CDR1 SGHNT, CDR2 YYREEE (reference sequence). CDR3 nucleotides: TGTGCCAGCAGCCGAGGTCAGACAGGGGGCAACCTCCAAGAGACCCAGTACTTC. This sequence encodes CASSRGQTGGNLQETQYF.

CDR3 amino acids: CAWTLGGEETQYF. The CDR3 nucleotides are TGTGCCTGGACCCTGGGGGGGGAAGAGACCCAGTACTTC. This chain links TRBV30 with TRBJ2-5; 7 bases agree with TRBD2. Losses at the gene ends were 4 bases for V and 3 bases for J; bases not matched to a gene: 5. Germline V gives CDR1 GTSNPN, CDR2 SVGIG (reference sequence). The CDR3 consists of 13 residues.

V is TRBV4-3 and J is TRBJ2-1, with unresolved D. CDR3 size: 13 residues. CDR1 and CDR2 (germline): LGHNA, YSLEER. The V and J ends lost 5 bases and 8 bases respectively, with 13 bases between them. CDR3 residues: CASSTRSMYEQFF. The DNA for the CDR3 is TGCGCCAGCAGCACTCGAAGTATGTATGAGCAGTTCTTC.

The chain links TRBV5-1 to TRBJ2-5, with D possibly being TRBD1 (7 bases). V lost 4 bases to trimming and J lost 2 bases, with 12 bases between them. From germline, CDR1 is SGHRS and CDR2 YFSETQ. The CDR3 runs 14 residues. The DNA for the CDR3 is TGCGCCAGCAGCGGAGGGACAGAACAAGAGACCCAGTACTTC. This codes for CASSGGTEQETQYF.

V and J are TRBV19 and TRBJ1-5; tentative D call: TRBD1 (5 bases). CDR1 is LNHDA, CDR2 SQIVND, per germline (reference sequence). The CDR3 is 21 residues long. Trimming removed 5 bases at V and 0 bases at J, with 29 bases between. The CDR3, as DNA: TGTGCCAGTAGTCGGCTCGCTAATATCGGGACTCACCGTTATAGCAATCAGCCCCAGCATTTT. Translating gives CASSRLANIGTHRYSNQPQHF.

Only a few counts were recorded for this clone. The V gene is TRBV2, the J gene TRBJ2-3; D is perhaps TRBD2 (6 bases). Germline V gene data show CDR1 as SNHLY and CDR2 as FYNNEI. The CDR3 runs to 15 residues. The V and J ends lost 3 bases and 0 bases respectively, with 10 bases between them. CDR3 DNA sequence: TGTGCCAGCAGTGAGCCAGCGGGTAGCACAGATACGCAGTATTTT. Translating gives CASSEPAGSTDTQYF.

The chain carries TRBV18 and TRBJ2-1; a weak D match, TRBD2 (6 bases). V dropped 6 bases and J dropped 9 bases, with 12 bases sitting between them. Germline CDR1 and CDR2: KGHSH and LQKENI. The CDR3 extends over 12 amino acids. DNA for the CDR3: TGTGCCAGCTCTCGGGACTTAAGTGAGCAGTTCTTC. It encodes CASSRDLSEQFF.

This clone was observed a single time. The chain recombines TRBV30 with TRBJ1-4, with a tentative D call TRBD1 (6 bases). V was cut by 8 bases and J by 5 bases, with 18 bases left in between. Germline V gene data show CDR1 as GTSNPN and CDR2 as SVGIG (reference sequence). The CDR3 loop spans 14 amino acids. The CDR3 is CALTSGGTNEKLFF. The CDR3 DNA is TGTGCCCTCACGAGTGGGGGCACCAATGAAAAACTGTTTTTT.

The rearrangement joins TRBV30 to TRBJ2-1, with D possibly TRBD1 on 5 matching bases. CDR1 is GTSNPN and CDR2 is SVGIG in the germline V gene (reference sequence). The V and J ends lost 0 bases and 6 bases respectively, with 9 bases between them. The CDR3 is 13 residues long. CDR3 nucleotide sequence: TGTGCCTGGAGTGTCAGGGCCGGCAATGAGCAGTTCTTC. As protein: CAWSVRAGNEQFF.

The chain is built from TRBV7-9 and TRBJ1-1; no definite D call. Trimming removed 1 base at V and 3 bases at J, with 6 bases between. This CDR3 comprises 13 residues. Germline CDR1 reads SEHNR; CDR2 reads FQNEAQ (reference sequence). The CDR3 sequence: CASSLVQDTEAFF. The DNA of the CDR3 is TGTGCCAGCAGCTTAGTCCAGGACACTGAAGCTTTCTTT.

The chain links TRBV2 to TRBJ2-7; TRBD2 agrees at 13 bases. J lost 5 bases, V lost 6 bases, and 7 bases had no gene match. CDR1 is SNHLY and CDR2 is FYNNEI in the germline V gene. The CDR3 is made up of 15 amino acids. CDR3 DNA sequence: TGTGCCAGCAGAGAGACTAGCGGGGGGTCCAACGAGCAGTACTTC. It is translated as CASRETSGGSNEQYF. Complete variable domain (other parts from reference TRBV2 and TRBJ2-7): EPEVTQTPSHQVTQMGQEVILRCVPISNHLYFYWYRQILGQKVEFLVSFYNNEISEKSEIFDDQFSVERPDGSNFTLKIRSTKLEDSAMYFCASRETSGGSNEQYFGPGTRLTVT.

The chain joins TRBV10-1 to TRBJ2-5, with a possible D match to TRBD2 (6 bases). Trimming took 2 bases from V and 2 from J, leaving 9 bases between them. The CDR3 is made up of 14 amino acids. Germline values: CDR1 WNHNN, CDR2 SYGVQD (reference sequence). CDR3 region: CASSETGLQETQYF. The CDR3 DNA reads as TGCGCCAGCAGTGAGACAGGACTACAAGAGACCCAGTACTTC.

J is TRBJ2-3 and V is TRBV5-5; TRBD1 aligns across 10 bases. Germline lookup yields CDR1 SGHKS and CDR2 YYEKEE (reference sequence). The length of the CDR3 is 17 residues. J gave up 2 bases and V 2 bases, and 8 bases lay outside the gene matches. As DNA, the CDR3 is TGTGCCAGCAGCTTCCGGGACAGGGGAAGGGTCACAGATACGCAGTATTTT. It codes for CASSFRDRGRVTDTQYF.

Points on this clone: A junction end diverges from the germline sequence, so it may reflect a read error. The CDR3 loop reads CASSFGTSGRETQYF. CDR3 DNA: TGTGCTAGCAGCTTCGGGACTAGCGGAAGAGAGACCCAGTACTTC. The V and J genes are TRBV7-7 and TRBJ2-5, with 11 nucleotides matching TRBD2. The CDR3 is 15 residues long. CDR1 is SSHAT and CDR2 is FNYEAQ in the germline V gene (reference sequence).

The J gene is TRBJ2-5, the V gene TRBV9; 9 bases line up with TRBD2. With 3 bases clipped from V and 4 bases from J, the junction kept 4 bases outside the gene matches. The germline gives CDR1 SGDLS, CDR2 YYNGEE. The CDR3 has 14 amino acids. CDR3 residues: CASSGPAGGETQYF. CDR3 bases: TGTGCCAGCAGCGGACCAGCGGGGGGAGAGACCCAGTACTTC.

The chain uses TRBV5-1 and TRBJ1-1, with 8 bases lining up with TRBD1. Germline trimming cut 4 bases from V and 5 bases from J; bases unmatched to any gene: 4. Germline V gene lookup returns CDR1 SGHRS and CDR2 YFSETQ. The CDR3 is 13 residues long. The CDR3 sequence is CASSRTGQTEAFF. Here the CDR3 DNA reads TGCGCCAGCAGCCGGACAGGGCAGACTGAAGCTTTCTTT.

The rearrangement uses TRBV10-3 and TRBJ2-1, with 7 bases lining up with TRBD1. The ends lost 0 bases at V and 3 bases at J; junction bases unmatched: 8. This CDR3 contains 17 residues. Germline V gives CDR1 ENHRY, CDR2 SYGVKD. The CDR3 loop is CAISESVRQGVYNEQFF. CDR3 DNA sequence: TGTGCCATCAGTGAGTCGGTTCGGCAGGGGGTCTACAATGAGCAGTTCTTC.

This chain links TRBV29-1 with TRBJ2-3; TRBD2 agrees at 9 bases. The germline gives CDR1 SQVTM, CDR2 ANQGSEA. The CDR3 sequence is 16 residues long. V trimming: 0 bases; J trimming: 2 bases; junction bases outside the gene matches: 6. The CDR3 bases are TGCAGCGTTGAAGATCGTAGCGGGGGAAACACAGATACGCAGTATTTT. The encoded protein is CSVEDRSGGNTDTQYF.

The CDR3 loop is CAISVEGGQPQHF. The CDR3 bases are TGTGCCATCAGTGTTGAGGGAGGACAGCCCCAGCATTTT. The chain is built from TRBV10-3 and TRBJ1-5; D not certain. The length of the CDR3 is 13 residues. V was clipped by 4 bases and J by 7 bases, with 11 bases between them. CDR1 ENHRY and CDR2 SYGVKD come from the germline V gene.

V and J are TRBV6-5 and TRBJ1-4; possible D gene TRBD1, 5 bases. V lost 2 bases and J lost 8, with 15 bases in between. The CDR3 totals 15 residues. In germline, CDR1 is MNHEY, CDR2 SVGAGI. The CDR3 reads CASSYPRQIREKLFF. In nucleotides, the CDR3 is TGTGCCAGCAGTTACCCGAGACAGATTCGGGAAAAACTGTTTTTT.

The chain couples TRBV6-5 to TRBJ1-1, with unresolved D. Trimming cost V 7 bases and J 5 bases, with 20 bases left between them. CDR1 is MNHEY and CDR2 is SVGAGI in the germline V gene. The CDR3 consists of 15 residues. DNA for the CDR3: TGTGCCAGCACCTACTCGGGAGGGCTGAGGACTGAAGCTTTCTTT. This sequence encodes CASTYSGGLRTEAFF.

The CDR3 reads CASSVRLAGGGVTDTQYF. CDR3 in DNA: TGTGCCAGCAGCGTCCGACTAGCGGGGGGAGGGGTCACAGATACGCAGTATTTT. This chain links TRBV5-4 with TRBJ2-3; TRBD2 matches at 13 bases. The germline CDR1 and CDR2 sequences are SGHNT and YYREEE (reference sequence). J gave up 2 bases and V 4 bases, and 10 bases lay outside the gene matches. The CDR3 runs to 18 residues.

This chain connects TRBV5-5 to TRBJ1-2; D might be TRBD1 (5 bases). Looked up from germline, CDR1 is SGHKS and CDR2 is YYEKEE (reference sequence). V dropped 4 bases and J dropped 1 base, with 14 bases sitting between them. The CDR3 is 15 residues long. CDR3 protein: CASSPQGGVNYGYTF. As DNA, the CDR3 is TGTGCCAGCAGCCCCCAGGGAGGAGTTAACTATGGCTACACCTTC.